This T cell receptor beta chain stems from a study of cytomegalovirus exposure and HLA in healthy donors. Only in-frame clones appear in the TCRdb table, and some are missing; sequencing was by immunoSEQ multiplex PCR. The sample carries around 250,000 clones, roughly 91% recorded once. Sequencing input: PBMCs. The clonotype comes from a woman aged 25-40 years in good health and CMV-seronegative.

The CDR3: CASSELLSAGEQFF. CDR3 in DNA: TGTGCCAGCAGTGAACTACTCTCGGCAGGTGAGCAGTTCTTC. This chain uses TRBV27 with TRBJ2-1; D is uncertain. Trimming took 5 bases from V and 9 from J, leaving 17 bases between them. Germline CDR1 reads MNHEY; CDR2 reads SMNVEV (reference sequence). The CDR3 has 14 amino acids.